A selection of T cell receptor beta chains follows, all from one sample in a study of T cells in Graves' hyperthyroidism and ophthalmopathy. TCRdb passed the multiplex PCR reads through MiXCR, listing each CDR3 protein once. The profile shows about 380,000 distinct CDR3 sequences, approximately 18% of them singletons. The sample taken for sequencing was blood. The receptors originated from a man aged 18 to 35 with Graves' ophthalmopathy. Both conserved end residues are part of each CDR3. A D gene is named only where the DNA matches it firmly. Rows may omit the clone size; those that give it use once, few, many or a size class.

j_gene | d_gene | abundance | v_gene | CDR3aa | CDR3nt
TRBJ2-1 | TRBD2 | many | TRBV20-1 | CSRSGVAPYNEQFF | TGCAGTAGAAGCGGGGTTGCCCCCTACAATGAGCAGTTCTTC
TRBJ1-5 | . | few | TRBV25-1 | CASSEEGTEGNQPQHF | TGTGCCAGCAGTGAAGAGGGGACCGAAGGCAATCAGCCCCAGCATTTT
TRBJ2-7 | TRBD1 | many | TRBV11-1 | CASSFPTGTGPYEQYF | TGTGCCAGCAGCTTCCCGACCGGGACAGGCCCCTACGAGCAGTACTTC
TRBJ2-7 | TRBD2 | . | TRBV7-3 | CASSETGTSGVEQYF | TGTGCCAGCAGCGAAACCGGGACTAGCGGGGTCGAGCAGTACTTC
TRBJ2-3 | . | few | TRBV18 | CASSPIKDTQYF | TGTGCCAGCTCACCGATCAAGGATACGCAGTATTTT
TRBJ1-2 | . | few | TRBV5-8 | CASSSVGYLSYGYTF | TGTGCCAGCAGCTCCGTGGGGTACTTGTCCTATGGCTACACCTTC
TRBJ2-3 | . | many | TRBV6-5 | CASSYAGGVSSTDTQYF | TGTGCCAGCAGTTACGCCGGGGGAGTCTCTAGCACAGATACGCAGTATTTT
TRBJ1-1 | . | many | TRBV5-8 | CASRLGQMNTEAFF | TGTGCCAGCAGGTTGGGGCAGATGAACACTGAAGCTTTCTTT
TRBJ2-5 | TRBD2 | . | TRBV7-8 | CASSFGTSGGGGGETQYF | TGTGCCAGCAGCTTCGGGACTAGCGGGGGGGGGGGGGGGGAGACCCAGTACTTC
TRBJ2-7 | TRBD2 | many | TRBV6-6 | CASSYGGGWEQYF | TGTGCCAGCAGTTACGGCGGGGGGTGGGAGCAGTACTTC
TRBJ1-2 | TRBD1 | . | TRBV28 | CASSLGGTGGYSGYAF | TGTGCCAGCAGTTTGGGGGGAACAGGGGGCTATTCGGGCTACGCCTTC
TRBJ2-3 | TRBD2 | many | TRBV5-5 | CASSLPQGGRDTQYF | TGTGCCAGCAGCCTACCCCAGGGAGGGAGAGATACGCAGTATTTT
TRBJ2-7 | . | many | TRBV28 | CASALGPPTYEQYF | TGTGCCAGCGCTCTCGGGCCGCCAACCTACGAGCAGTACTTC
TRBJ2-1 | . | many | TRBV10-3 | CAISVPVNRAEQFF | TGTGCCATCAGTGTGCCAGTTAACCGGGCCGAGCAGTTCTTC
TRBJ2-7 | . | many | TRBV2 | CASGVTSHEQYF | TGTGCCAGCGGCGTCACTTCCCACGAGCAGTACTTC
TRBJ2-3 | . | few | TRBV6-6 | CASSYSSGGSLTDTQYF | TGTGCCAGCAGTTACTCGTCAGGCGGCAGCCTCACAGATACGCAGTATTTT
TRBJ2-1 | . | . | TRBV12-3/TRBV12-4 | CASNPGGAGYNEQFF | TGTGCCAGCAACCCTGGAGGGGCTGGCTACAATGAGCAGTTCTTC
TRBJ1-1 | TRBD1 | many | TRBV7-3 | CASSLNPIGGQGNSEAFF | TGTGCCAGCAGCTTAAACCCAATAGGGGGACAGGGGAATTCTGAAGCTTTCTTT
TRBJ1-6 | . | many | TRBV5-1 | CASSLVRSSYNSPLHF | TGCGCCAGCAGCCTCGTACGGAGCTCCTATAATTCACCCCTCCACTTT
TRBJ1-6 | TRBD1 | many | TRBV12-3/TRBV12-4 | CASSLQGALSPLHF | TGTGCCAGCAGCCTACAGGGGGCGCTTTCACCCCTCCACTTT
TRBJ2-7 | TRBD2 | . | TRBV7-6 | CASSPRSGRFYEQYF | TGTGCCAGCAGCCCGCGGAGCGGGAGGTTCTACGAGCAGTACTTC
TRBJ2-6 | . | . | TRBV12-3/TRBV12-4 | CASSSQFGSGANVLTF | TGTGCCAGCAGCTCACAATTCGGGTCTGGGGCCAACGTCCTGACTTTC
TRBJ2-1 | TRBD1 | few | TRBV6-1 | CASDRGSVPSYNEQFF | TGTGCCTCGGACAGGGGGTCGGTCCCCTCCTACAATGAGCAGTTCTTC
TRBJ1-1 | . | . | TRBV6-4 | CASSDSVGAEAFF | TGTGCCAGCAGTGACTCGGTGGGCGCTGAAGCTTTCTTT
TRBJ2-1 | . | . | TRBV4-1 | CASSQEERIVSNEQFF | TGCGCCAGCAGCCAAGAAGAGCGCATAGTGAGCAATGAGCAGTTCTTC
TRBJ1-4 | TRBD1 | few | TRBV20-1 | CSARVSTGAEKLFF | TGCAGTGCTAGAGTCTCGACAGGGGCTGAAAAACTGTTTTTT
TRBJ1-1 | TRBD1 | . | TRBV2 | CASSAHRDRALNTEAFF | TGTGCCAGCAGCGCCCACCGGGACAGGGCTTTGAACACTGAAGCTTTCTTT
TRBJ2-7 | TRBD1 | many | TRBV18 | CASSPGTGSEQYF | TGTGCCAGCTCGCCCGGGACAGGGAGCGAGCAGTACTTC
TRBJ2-7 | . | . | TRBV9 | CASNQGGSNYEQYF | TGTGCCAGCAATCAGGGGGGTAGTAATTACGAGCAGTACTTC
TRBJ2-1 | . | . | TRBV18 | CASSPQPRNEQFF | TGTGCCAGCTCACCTCAACCGAGGAATGAGCAGTTCTTC
TRBJ2-7 | . | . | TRBV20-1 | CSAEPGGNYEQYF | TGCAGTGCCGAACCAGGGGGGAACTACGAGCAGTACTTC
TRBJ1-4 | . | . | TRBV7-6 | CASSPNSGRANEKLFF | TGTGCCAGCAGCCCCAACTCGGGGCGGGCTAATGAAAAACTGTTTTTT
TRBJ1-2 | . | . | TRBV20-1 | CSASGGPGYTF | TGCAGTGCTAGTGGGGGCCCCGGCTACACCTTC
TRBJ2-1 | . | . | TRBV11-2 | CASSLDRAHEQFF | TGTGCCAGCAGCTTAGATCGGGCGCATGAGCAGTTCTTC
TRBJ1-1 | . | many | TRBV12-3/TRBV12-4 | CASSLSMNTEAFF | TGTGCCAGCAGTTTGAGCATGAACACTGAAGCTTTCTTT
TRBJ1-1 | . | . | TRBV12-3/TRBV12-4 | CASSLGRQLMNTEAFF | TGTGCCAGCAGTTTAGGCCGACAGCTGATGAACACTGAAGCTTTCTTT
TRBJ2-1 | TRBD1 | many | TRBV28 | CASSLYGTGGNEQFF | TGTGCCAGCAGTTTATACGGGACAGGGGGCAATGAGCAGTTCTTC
TRBJ1-1 | . | many | TRBV6-6 | CASSYGTERRNTEAFF | TGTGCCAGCAGTTACGGTACAGAGAGGCGTAACACTGAAGCTTTCTTT
TRBJ2-2 | TRBD1 | . | TRBV5-1 | CASSLEDRGPGELFF | TGCGCCAGCAGCTTGGAGGACAGGGGGCCCGGGGAGCTGTTTTTT
TRBJ1-1 | . | . | TRBV7-9 | CASSLYSITEAFF | TGTGCCAGCAGCTTATACTCCATCACTGAAGCTTTCTTT